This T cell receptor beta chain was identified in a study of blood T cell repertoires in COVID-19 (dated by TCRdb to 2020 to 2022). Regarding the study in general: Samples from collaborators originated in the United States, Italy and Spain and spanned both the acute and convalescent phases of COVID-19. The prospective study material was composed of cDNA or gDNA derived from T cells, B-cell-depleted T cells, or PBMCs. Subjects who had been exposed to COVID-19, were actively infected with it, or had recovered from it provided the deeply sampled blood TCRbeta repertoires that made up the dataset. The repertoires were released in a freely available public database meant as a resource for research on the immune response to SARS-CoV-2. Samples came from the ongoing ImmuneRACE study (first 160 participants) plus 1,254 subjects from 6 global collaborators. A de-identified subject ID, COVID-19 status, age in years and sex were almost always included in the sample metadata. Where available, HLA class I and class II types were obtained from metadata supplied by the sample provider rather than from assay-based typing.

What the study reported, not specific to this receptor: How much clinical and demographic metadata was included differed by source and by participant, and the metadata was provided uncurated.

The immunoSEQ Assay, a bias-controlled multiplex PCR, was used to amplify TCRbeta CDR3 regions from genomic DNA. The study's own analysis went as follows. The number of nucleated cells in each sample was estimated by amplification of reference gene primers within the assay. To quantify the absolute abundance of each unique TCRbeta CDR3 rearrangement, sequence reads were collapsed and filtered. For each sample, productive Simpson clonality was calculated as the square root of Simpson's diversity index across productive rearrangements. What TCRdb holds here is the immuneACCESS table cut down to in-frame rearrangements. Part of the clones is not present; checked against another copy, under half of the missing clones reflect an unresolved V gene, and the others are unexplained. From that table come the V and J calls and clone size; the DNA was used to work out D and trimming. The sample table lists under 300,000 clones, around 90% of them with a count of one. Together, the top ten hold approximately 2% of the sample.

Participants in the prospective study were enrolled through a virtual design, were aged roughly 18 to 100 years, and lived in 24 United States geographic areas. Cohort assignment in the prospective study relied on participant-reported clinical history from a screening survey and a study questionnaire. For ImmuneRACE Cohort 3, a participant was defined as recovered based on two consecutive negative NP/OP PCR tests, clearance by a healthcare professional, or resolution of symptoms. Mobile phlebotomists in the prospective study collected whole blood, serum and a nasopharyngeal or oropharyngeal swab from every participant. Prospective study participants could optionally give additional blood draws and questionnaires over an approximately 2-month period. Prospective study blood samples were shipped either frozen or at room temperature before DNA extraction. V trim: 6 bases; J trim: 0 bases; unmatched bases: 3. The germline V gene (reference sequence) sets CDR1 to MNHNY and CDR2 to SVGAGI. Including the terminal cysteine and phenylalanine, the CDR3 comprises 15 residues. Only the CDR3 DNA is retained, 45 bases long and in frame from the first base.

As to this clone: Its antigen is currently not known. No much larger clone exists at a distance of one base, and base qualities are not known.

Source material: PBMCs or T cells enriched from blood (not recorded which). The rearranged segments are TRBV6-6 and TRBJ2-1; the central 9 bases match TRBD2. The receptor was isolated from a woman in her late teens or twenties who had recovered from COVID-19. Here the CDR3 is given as CASRPAGGSYNEQFF. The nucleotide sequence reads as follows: TGTGCCAGCAGACCAGCGGGAGGCTCCTACAATGAGCAGTTCTTC.